This T cell receptor (beta chain) was obtained from a study of blood T cells in healthy people across ages. Regarding this clonotype: Antigen unknown.

For the second PCR, which ran for roughly 6 to 12 cycles, a sample-barcoded 5' primer and a J-beta primer mix were used. A 12-random-nucleotide template-switch adaptor tagged each cDNA molecule. TCRdb reprocessed the 5' RACE reads via MiXCR and lists one record per CDR3 protein. The sample holds 1.5 million to 2 million distinct CDR3 sequences, 49% seen once. The ends were cut back, 0 bases at V and 2 bases at J, with 10 bases in the middle. Per germline, CDR1 ENHRY and CDR2 SYGVKD. This CDR3 comprises 16 residues. Points from the study as a whole: Researchers report that TCR beta diversity correlated strongly with naive T cell percentage. Significant beta diversity loss was already apparent by age 40, declining roughly linearly.

The sequencing input was blood. This chain joins TRBV10-3 and TRBJ2-2; D is undetermined. This clonotype was obtained from a woman aged 40 to 50 in good health. CDR3 region: CAISESASPNTGELFF. The CDR3 DNA reads TGTGCCATCAGTGAGTCGGCCAGCCCAAACACCGGGGAGCTGTTTTTT.